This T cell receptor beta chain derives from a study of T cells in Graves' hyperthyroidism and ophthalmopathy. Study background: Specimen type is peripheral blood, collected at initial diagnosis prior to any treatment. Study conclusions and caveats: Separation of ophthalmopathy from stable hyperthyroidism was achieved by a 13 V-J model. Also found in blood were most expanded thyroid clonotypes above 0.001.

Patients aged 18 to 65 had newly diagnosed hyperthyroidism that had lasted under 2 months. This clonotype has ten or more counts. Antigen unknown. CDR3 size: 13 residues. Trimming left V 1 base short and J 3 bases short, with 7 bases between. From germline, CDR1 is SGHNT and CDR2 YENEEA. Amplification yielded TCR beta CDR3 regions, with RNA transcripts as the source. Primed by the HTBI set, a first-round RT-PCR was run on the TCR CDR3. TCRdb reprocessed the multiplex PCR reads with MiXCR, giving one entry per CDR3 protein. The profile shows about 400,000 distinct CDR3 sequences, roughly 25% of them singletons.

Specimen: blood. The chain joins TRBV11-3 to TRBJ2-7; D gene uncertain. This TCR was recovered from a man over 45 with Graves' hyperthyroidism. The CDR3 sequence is CASSLGSDYEQYF. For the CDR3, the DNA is TGTGCCAGCAGCTTAGGATCGGACTACGAGCAGTACTTC.